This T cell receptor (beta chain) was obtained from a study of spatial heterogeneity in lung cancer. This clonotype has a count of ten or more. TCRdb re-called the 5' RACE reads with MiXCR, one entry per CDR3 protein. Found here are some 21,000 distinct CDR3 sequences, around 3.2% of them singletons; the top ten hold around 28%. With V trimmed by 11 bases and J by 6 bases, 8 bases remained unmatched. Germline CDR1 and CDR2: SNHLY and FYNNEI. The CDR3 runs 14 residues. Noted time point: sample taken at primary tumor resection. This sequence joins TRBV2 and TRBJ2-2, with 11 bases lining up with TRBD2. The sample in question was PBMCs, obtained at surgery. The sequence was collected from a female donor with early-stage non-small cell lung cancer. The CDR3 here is CASISGRAAGELFF. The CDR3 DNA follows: TGTGCCTCCATTAGCGGGAGGGCCGCCGGGGAGCTGTTTTTT.